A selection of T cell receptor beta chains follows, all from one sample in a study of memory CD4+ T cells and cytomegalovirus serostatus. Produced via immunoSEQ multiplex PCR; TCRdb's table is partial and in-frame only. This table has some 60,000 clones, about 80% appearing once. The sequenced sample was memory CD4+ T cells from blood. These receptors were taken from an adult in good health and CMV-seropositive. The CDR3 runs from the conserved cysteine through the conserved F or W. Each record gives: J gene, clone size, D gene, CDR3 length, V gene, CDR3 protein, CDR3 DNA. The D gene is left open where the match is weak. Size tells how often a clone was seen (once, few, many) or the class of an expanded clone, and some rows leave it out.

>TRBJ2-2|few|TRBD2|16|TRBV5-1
CASSGPGLAVTGELFF
TGCGCCAGCAGCGGGCCAGGGCTAGCGGTCACCGGGGAGCTGTTTTTT
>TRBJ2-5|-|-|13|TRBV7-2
CASRTGVRETQYF
TGTGCCAGCAGGACGGGGGTGCGAGAGACCCAGTACTTC
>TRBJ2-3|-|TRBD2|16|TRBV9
CASSVVGRANTDTQYF
TGTGCCAGCAGCGTAGTTGGGAGGGCGAACACAGATACGCAGTATTTT
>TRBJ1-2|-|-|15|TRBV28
CASRQSERANYGYTF
TGTGCCAGCAGGCAATCGGAGCGAGCTAACTATGGCTACACCTTC
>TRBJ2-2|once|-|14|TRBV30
CAWSVLDRAGELFF
TGTGCCTGGAGTGTACTTGATCGCGCCGGGGAGCTGTTTTTT
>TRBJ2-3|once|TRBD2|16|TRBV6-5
CASSYRGTSGLDTQYF
TGTGCCAGCAGTTACCGTGGGACTAGCGGGCTAGATACGCAGTATTTT
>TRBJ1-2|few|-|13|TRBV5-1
CASTEPGAYGYTF
TGCGCCAGCACCGAACCAGGGGCCTATGGCTACACCTTC
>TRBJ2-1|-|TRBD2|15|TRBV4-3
CASSQGGLAGDEQFF
TGCGCCAGCAGCCAGGGGGGACTAGCGGGAGATGAGCAGTTCTTC
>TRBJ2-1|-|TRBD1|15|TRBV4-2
CASSQDGNRGNEQFF
TGTGCCAGCAGCCAAGATGGAAACAGGGGAAATGAGCAGTTCTTC
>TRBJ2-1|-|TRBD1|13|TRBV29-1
CSVGTGGYNEQFF
TGCAGCGTTGGAACAGGGGGCTACAATGAGCAGTTCTTC
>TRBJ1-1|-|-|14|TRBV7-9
CASSFGPVFTEAFF
TGTGCCAGCAGCTTCGGACCGGTTTTCACTGAAGCTTTCTTT
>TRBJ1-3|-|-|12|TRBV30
CAWSRRDHTIYF
TGTGCCTGGAGCCGCCGGGACCACACCATATATTTT
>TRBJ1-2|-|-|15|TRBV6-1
CASSRESRDNYGYTF
TGTGCCAGCAGTAGGGAATCGCGAGACAACTATGGCTACACCTTC
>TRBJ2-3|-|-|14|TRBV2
CASRKALSTDTQYF
TGTGCCAGCCGAAAGGCCCTTAGCACAGATACGCAGTATTTT
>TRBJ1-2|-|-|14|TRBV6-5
CASSRTDTNYGYTF
TGTGCCAGCAGCCGGACTGATACGAACTATGGCTACACCTTC
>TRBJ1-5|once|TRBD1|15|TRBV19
CASSRGQGAAQPQHF
TGTGCCAGTAGTAGGGGACAGGGGGCCGCTCAGCCCCAGCATTTT
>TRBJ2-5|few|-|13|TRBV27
CASSLGRQETQYF
TGTGCCAGCAGTCTGGGACGGCAAGAGACCCAGTACTTC
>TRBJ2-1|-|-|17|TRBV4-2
CASSQEERISSYNEQFF
TGTGCCAGCAGCCAAGAAGAACGGATCAGCTCCTACAATGAGCAGTTCTTC
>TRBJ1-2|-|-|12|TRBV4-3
CASSQDFRGYTF
TGCGCCAGCAGCCAAGATTTCAGGGGCTACACCTTC
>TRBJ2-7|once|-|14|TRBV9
CASSAGGKTYEQYF
TGTGCCAGCAGCGCCGGGGGCAAGACCTACGAGCAGTACTTC
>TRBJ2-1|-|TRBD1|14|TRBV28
CASSWDSSYNEQFF
TGTGCCAGCAGTTGGGACAGCTCCTACAATGAGCAGTTCTTC
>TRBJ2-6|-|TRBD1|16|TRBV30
CAWSGTGGSGANVLTF
TGTGCCTGGAGTGGGACAGGGGGCTCTGGGGCCAACGTCCTGACTTTC
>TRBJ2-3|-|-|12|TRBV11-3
CASSLGTDTQYF
TGTGCCAGCAGCTTAGGGACAGATACGCAGTATTTT
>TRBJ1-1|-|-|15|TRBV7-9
CASSSWISQNTEAFF
TGTGCCAGCAGCTCCTGGATTAGTCAAAACACTGAAGCTTTCTTT
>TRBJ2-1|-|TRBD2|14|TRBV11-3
CASSTSATSPEQFF
TGTGCCAGTTCGACTAGCGCAACTTCTCCTGAGCAGTTCTTC
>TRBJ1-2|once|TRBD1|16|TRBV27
CASSSTPTGIASGYTF
TGTGCCAGCTCCTCGACCCCGACAGGGATCGCTTCTGGCTACACCTTC
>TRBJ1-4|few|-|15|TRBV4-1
CASSQVGRPNEKLFF
TGCGCCAGCAGCCAAGTGGGCCGTCCTAATGAAAAACTGTTTTTT
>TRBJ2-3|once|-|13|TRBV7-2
CASRLEEGTSQYF
TGTGCCAGCAGGCTGGAGGAGGGGACGTCGCAGTATTTT
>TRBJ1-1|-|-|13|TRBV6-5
CASSRTGNTEAFF
TGTGCCAGCAGCCGCACAGGGAACACTGAAGCTTTCTTT